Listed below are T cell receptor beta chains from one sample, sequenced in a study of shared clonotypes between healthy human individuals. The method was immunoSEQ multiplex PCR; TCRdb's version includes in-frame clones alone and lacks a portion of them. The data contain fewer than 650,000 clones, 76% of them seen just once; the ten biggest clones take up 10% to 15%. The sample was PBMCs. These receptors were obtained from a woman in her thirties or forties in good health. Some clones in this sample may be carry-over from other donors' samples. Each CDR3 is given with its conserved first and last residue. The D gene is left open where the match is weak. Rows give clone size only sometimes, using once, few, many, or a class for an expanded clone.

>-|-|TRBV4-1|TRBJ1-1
CASSPFGGAGVNTEAFF
TGCGCCAGCAGCCCCTTCGGGGGGGCGGGGGTGAACACTGAAGCTTTCTTT
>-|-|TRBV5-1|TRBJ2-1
CASSPREGANNEQFF
TGCGCCAGCAGCCCCCGGGAGGGGGCGAATAATGAGCAGTTCTTC
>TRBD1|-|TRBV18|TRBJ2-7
CASSQNQQGGEQYF
TGTGCCAGCTCACAAAATCAACAGGGGGGCGAGCAGTACTTC
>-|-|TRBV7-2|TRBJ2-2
CASSLQGPGTGELFF
TGTGCCAGCAGCTTACAGGGCCCGGGCACCGGGGAGCTGTTTTTT
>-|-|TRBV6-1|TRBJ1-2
CASSLRDSINYGYTF
TGTGCCAGCAGTCTCCGGGACTCTATCAACTATGGCTACACCTTC
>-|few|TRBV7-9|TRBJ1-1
CASSLQENTEAFF
TGTGCCAGCAGCTTACAGGAGAACACTGAAGCTTTCTTT
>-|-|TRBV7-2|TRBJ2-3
CASSPDIRTDTQYF
TGTGCCAGCTCCCCGGACATCCGCACAGATACGCAGTATTTT
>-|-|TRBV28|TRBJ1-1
CASSFAGNTEAFF
TGTGCCAGCAGTTTTGCGGGGAACACTGAAGCTTTCTTT
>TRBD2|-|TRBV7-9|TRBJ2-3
CASSPNISSGSIPDTQYF
TGTGCCAGCAGCCCCAACATAAGTAGCGGGAGTATCCCAGATACGCAGTATTTT
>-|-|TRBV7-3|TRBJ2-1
CASSSRDSSYNEQFF
TGTGCCAGCAGCTCCCGGGACTCGTCCTACAATGAGCAGTTCTTC
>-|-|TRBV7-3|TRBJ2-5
CASSAGAEETQYF
TGTGCCAGCAGCGCCGGAGCCGAAGAGACCCAGTACTTC
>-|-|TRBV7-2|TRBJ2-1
CASSLVGGGPYNEQFF
TGTGCCAGCAGCTTAGTAGGGGGAGGGCCTTACAATGAGCAGTTCTTC
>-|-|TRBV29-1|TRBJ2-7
CSVVLGNFYEQYF
TGCAGCGTTGTGTTGGGTAACTTCTACGAGCAGTACTTC
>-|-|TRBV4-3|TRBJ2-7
CASSQEEQGTQYF
TGCGCCAGCAGCCAAGAAGAACAGGGTACGCAGTACTTC
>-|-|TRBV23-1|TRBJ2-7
CASSQVPRQEADEQYF
TGCGCCAGCAGTCAAGTCCCTCGGCAGGAGGCTGACGAGCAGTACTTC